One and the same sample provided the 24 T cell receptor beta chains below, sequenced in a study of T cells in narcolepsy. Produced via immunoSEQ multiplex PCR; TCRdb's table is partial and in-frame only. This sample carries under 35,000 clones, around 87% of them seen once, and the ten largest clones take more than 0.75%. The sequenced sample consisted of memory (CD45RA-) CD4+ T cells from blood. The origin of the receptors is a human donor in good health.

The chain has TRBV28 and TRBJ2-5; D is undetermined. Trimming took 1 base from V and 3 from J, leaving 6 bases between them. The germline CDR1 and CDR2 sequences are MDHEN and SYDVKM. The CDR3 extends over 13 amino acids. The CDR3 region is CASSLSTEETQYF. The DNA for the CDR3 is TGTGCCAGCAGTTTATCTACCGAAGAGACCCAGTACTTC.

V is TRBV7-2 and J is TRBJ2-5; D possibly corresponds to TRBD2 (6 bases). This CDR3 is 15 amino acids long. Germline CDR1 is SGHTA and CDR2 is FQGNSA. Trimming left V 5 bases short and J 2 bases short, with 15 bases between. As DNA, the CDR3 is TGTGCCAGCAGCATTCAGCGGGCCTCTCAAGAGACCCAGTACTTC. Amino acid sequence: CASSIQRASQETQYF.

This clone has only a few counts. The CDR3 reads CASSGRSYEQYF. In DNA, the CDR3 is TGTGCCAGCAGCGGCCGGTCCTACGAGCAGTACTTC. This chain connects TRBV7-9 to TRBJ2-7; D gene ambiguous. Germline CDR1 SEHNR, CDR2 FQNEAQ (reference sequence). V lost 5 bases to trimming and J lost 1 base, with 6 bases between them. The CDR3 has 12 amino acids.

The chain employs TRBV9 and TRBJ2-1; D possibly uses TRBD1 or TRBD2 (5 bases each). Trimming shortened V by 3 bases and J by 5 bases, and 12 bases separated the two germline ends. Germline V gene sequence: CDR1 SGDLS, CDR2 YYNGEE. This CDR3 has 14 residues. The CDR3 reads CASSARGTDNEQFF. The CDR3 nucleotides are TGTGCCAGCAGCGCCAGAGGGACCGACAATGAGCAGTTCTTC. Drawing the rest from reference TRBV9 and TRBJ2-1, the complete variable domain is DSGVTQTPKHLITATGQRVTLRCSPRSGDLSVYWYQQSLDQGLQFLIQYYNGEERAKGNILERFSAQQFPDLHSELNLSSLELGDSALYFCASSARGTDNEQFFGPGTRLTVL.

The chain joins TRBV6-1 to TRBJ2-7; 12 bases are a match to TRBD2. Germline values: CDR1 MNHNS, CDR2 SASEGT. The CDR3 has 15 residues. Trimming cost V 5 bases and J 4 bases; bases outside gene matches: 6. The CDR3 DNA is TGTGCCAGCAGTACGCGACTAGCGGGAGCGTACGAGCAGTACTTC. It is translated as CASSTRLAGAYEQYF.

V gene TRBV4-2 combines with J gene TRBJ2-7; 8 nucleotides agree with TRBD1. CDR3 length equals 15 residues. J was trimmed by 3 bases and V by 1 base; bases with no gene match: 5. The germline V gene encodes CDR1 LGHNA and CDR2 YNFKEQ. The CDR3 region has the DNA TGTGCCAGCAGCCAAGGGGGACAGGCCCGCTACGAGCAGTACTTC. This sequence encodes CASSQGGQARYEQYF.

The genes are TRBV11-2 and TRBJ1-2; weak D call: TRBD1 (6 bases). In germline, CDR1 is SGHAT, CDR2 FQNNGV. The CDR3 covers 13 residues. Trimming pared 1 base from V and 7 bases from J, leaving 10 bases between. This CDR3 is CASSLGQETGYTF. CDR3 bases: TGTGCCAGCAGCTTAGGACAGGAAACTGGCTACACCTTC.

V is TRBV28 and J is TRBJ2-5, with 10 nucleotides matching TRBD1. J gave up 3 bases and V 4 bases, and 14 bases lay outside the gene matches. From germline, CDR1 is MDHEN and CDR2 SYDVKM. This CDR3 has 18 amino acids. The DNA for the CDR3 is TGTGCCAGCAGTTCTACCCACCGGGACAGGGGCGCCAAAGAGACCCAGTACTTC. The encoded protein is CASSSTHRDRGAKETQYF.

The gene calls are TRBV30 and TRBJ2-5; TRBD2 might be the D (6 bases). CDR3 length equals 15 residues. Germline V CDR1 and CDR2: GTSNPN, SVGIG (reference sequence). The V end lost 4 bases, the J end lost 1 base, and 16 bases lay between the germline ends. The chain's CDR3 is CAWTPTGTPQETQYF. CDR3 coding DNA: TGTGCCTGGACCCCAACCGGGACTCCCCAAGAGACCCAGTACTTC.

This clone was detected a few times. J is TRBJ1-1 and V is TRBV7-9; D ambiguous. V was cut by 5 bases and J by 5 bases, with 12 bases left in between. Per the germline V gene, CDR1 is SEHNR and CDR2 is FQNEAQ (reference sequence). The CDR3 covers 13 residues. CDR3 in amino acids: CASSMVPGTEAFF. The CDR3 DNA is TGTGCCAGCAGCATGGTGCCGGGGACTGAAGCTTTCTTT.

V gene TRBV9 combines with J gene TRBJ2-1; D is ambiguous. The CDR3 contains 13 residues. CDR1 and CDR2 from the germline V gene are SGDLS and YYNGEE. V dropped 2 bases and J dropped 2 bases, with 5 bases sitting between them. CDR3 in DNA: TGTGCCAGCAGCGTTCGACCCTACAATGAGCAGTTCTTC. Amino acid sequence: CASSVRPYNEQFF.

The rearrangement joins TRBV5-1 to TRBJ2-6, with 7 positions matching TRBD1. CDR1 and CDR2 (germline): SGHRS, YFSETQ. The CDR3 has 17 residues. V lost 4 bases to trimming and J lost 4 bases; unmatched junction nucleotides: 11. CDR3 sequence (DNA): TGCGCCAGCAGCCGGCACAGGGGCGAGGAGGGGGCCAACGTCCTGACTTTC. Its translation: CASSRHRGEEGANVLTF.

The chain has TRBV10-3 and TRBJ2-2, with 7 bases matching TRBD2. Germline lookup yields CDR1 ENHRY and CDR2 SYGVKD. J gave up 4 bases and V 4 bases, and 15 bases lay outside the gene matches. The CDR3 has 18 amino acids. In DNA form, the CDR3 reads TGTGCCATCAGTGTGAGCGGGGCACCCAATCGGGGCACCGGGGAGCTGTTTTTT. Protein: CAISVSGAPNRGTGELFF.

This chain uses TRBV9 with TRBJ2-7, with 13 bases matching TRBD2. The trim removed 3 bases at V and 3 bases at J, leaving 0 bases unmatched. The germline V gene has CDR1 SGDLS and CDR2 YYNGEE. The CDR3 loop spans 14 amino acids. The CDR3 loop reads CASSGLAGGYEQYF. The CDR3 bases are TGTGCCAGCAGCGGACTAGCGGGGGGCTACGAGCAGTACTTC.

This rearrangement joins TRBV6-5 to TRBJ2-3; 14 bases fit TRBD2. V shed 6 bases and J 4 bases; nucleotides not matched to a gene: 3. The CDR3 is made up of 15 amino acids. Germline values: CDR1 MNHEY, CDR2 SVGAGI. In DNA form, the CDR3 reads TGTGCCAGCAGGACTAGCGGGGGGGCGGCAGATACGCAGTATTTT. Protein sequence: CASRTSGGAADTQYF.

This rearrangement joins TRBV7-2 to TRBJ2-5, with D unclear. V shed 3 bases and J shed 0 bases, with 8 bases lying between them. This CDR3 region has 14 residues. Germline lookup yields CDR1 SGHTA and CDR2 FQGNSA. As DNA, the CDR3 is TGTGCCAGCAGCTTTATGGCCTACCAAGAGACCCAGTACTTC. Its protein is CASSFMAYQETQYF.

The V call is TRBV11-2, the J call TRBJ1-2, with 7 bases that match TRBD1. V dropped 2 bases and J dropped 8; count of bases not matched to a gene: 20. The germline CDR1 and CDR2 sequences are SGHAT and FQNNGV. The CDR3 length is 18 residues. CDR3 region: CASSLTVYTGAMWFGYTF. As DNA, the CDR3 is TGTGCCAGCAGCTTAACAGTTTATACAGGGGCGATGTGGTTCGGCTACACCTTC.

The chain recombines TRBV30 with TRBJ2-1; D might be TRBD1 or TRBD2, each matching 5 bases. The germline V gene encodes CDR1 GTSNPN and CDR2 SVGIG (reference sequence). The CDR3 has 16 amino acids. V was shortened by 3 bases and J by 0 bases, with 15 bases between the two germline ends. CDR3 in amino acids: CAWSVGTVVSYNEQFF. In nucleotides, the CDR3 is TGTGCCTGGAGCGTCGGGACCGTAGTCTCCTACAATGAGCAGTTCTTC.

This sequence joins TRBV5-4 and TRBJ2-7; D is ambiguous. V lost 0 bases and J lost 3, with 1 base in between. Germline V lookup: CDR1 SGHNT, CDR2 YYREEE (reference sequence). The CDR3 is 11 amino acids. CDR3 region: CASSLGYEQYF. The CDR3 DNA is TGTGCCAGCAGCTTGGGCTACGAGCAGTACTTC.

V gene TRBV7-8 combines with J gene TRBJ2-7; D is possibly TRBD1 (5 bases). From germline, CDR1 is SGHVS and CDR2 FQNEAQ. This CDR3 region has 14 residues. Trimming took 1 base from V and 3 from J, leaving 10 bases between them. The CDR3 region is CASSLEGRSYEQYF. CDR3 in DNA: TGTGCCAGCAGCTTAGAGGGGCGGAGCTACGAGCAGTACTTC.

This clone was counted once. This sample includes further DNA sequences coding for the same CDR3. V usage is TRBV6-1 and J usage is TRBJ1-5; TRBD1 might be the D (6 bases). Germline V gives CDR1 MNHNS, CDR2 SASEGT. The length of the CDR3 is 14 residues. The V end lost 6 bases, the J end lost 3 bases, and 12 bases lay between the germline ends. The DNA of the CDR3 is TGTGCCAGCAGAGGGGGGGTGAACAATCAGCCCCAGCATTTT. Translation: CASRGGVNNQPQHF.

The chain links TRBV6-1 to TRBJ2-2, with D maybe TRBD2 (6 bases). CDR1 is MNHNS, CDR2 SASEGT, per germline. The V end lost 2 bases, the J end lost 5 bases, and 12 bases lay between the germline ends. CDR3 size: 15 residues. CDR3: CASSEILGRTGELFF. CDR3 in DNA: TGTGCCAGCAGTGAAATCCTGGGGAGGACCGGGGAGCTGTTTTTT.

The J gene is TRBJ2-3, the V gene TRBV7-6; the D is unclear. CDR3 length: 14 residues. Trimming shortened V by 4 bases and J by 3 bases, and 11 bases separated the two germline ends. CDR1 is SGHVS, CDR2 FNYEAQ, per germline. CDR3 coding DNA: TGTGCCAGCAGCTCGAACGCCGGTACAGATACGCAGTATTTT. Protein sequence: CASSSNAGTDTQYF.

J is TRBJ2-5 and V is TRBV5-1; TRBD2 matches 10 bases. CDR3 length: 16 residues. The germline V gene has CDR1 SGHRS and CDR2 YFSETQ. V trimming: 0 bases; J trimming: 5 bases; junction bases outside the gene matches: 7. The CDR3 is CASSLGASGRGETQYF. CDR3 bases: TGCGCCAGCAGCTTGGGCGCTAGCGGGAGAGGCGAGACCCAGTACTTC.